Listed here is a single TCR beta chain. This CDR3 contains 15 residues. Trimming left V 6 bases short and J 2 bases short, with 15 bases between. Germline CDR1 KGHSH, CDR2 LQKENI. This sample stems from a study of blood T cell repertoires in COVID-19. Study information: Samples came from the United States, Italy and Spain, spanning acute and convalescent COVID-19. PBMCs, B-cell-depleted T cells, or T cells were the source of the cDNA or gDNA that made up the material.

Original analysis: Estimated nucleated cell counts came from reference gene primer amplification. The protocol was immunoSEQ multiplex PCR, while the TCRdb copy is restricted to in-frame clones and leaves out a portion. V, J and clone size are those of that table, while D and trimming were read from the DNA. The sample consists of 250,000 to 300,000 clones, approximately 90% of them appearing once. The V gene is TRBV18, the J gene TRBJ2-3, with a weak D call TRBD2 (6 bases). This receptor was identified in a woman in her 50s who had recovered from COVID-19. Sequenced: peripheral blood. DNA of the CDR3: TGTGCCAGCTCCCCCAGCGGAGGGCACACAGATACGCAGTATTTT. Translated: CASSPSGGHTDTQYF.